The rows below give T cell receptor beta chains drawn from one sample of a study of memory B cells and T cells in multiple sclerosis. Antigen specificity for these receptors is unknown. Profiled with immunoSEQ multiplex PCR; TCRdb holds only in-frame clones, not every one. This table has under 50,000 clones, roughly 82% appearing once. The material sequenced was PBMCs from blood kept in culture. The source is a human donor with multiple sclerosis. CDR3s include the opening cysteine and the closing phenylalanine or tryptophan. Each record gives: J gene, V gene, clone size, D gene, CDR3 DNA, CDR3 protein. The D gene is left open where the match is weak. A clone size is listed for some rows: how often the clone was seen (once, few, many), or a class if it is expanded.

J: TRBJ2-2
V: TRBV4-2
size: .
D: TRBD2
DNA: TGTGCCAGCAGCCAAGATCAAGCGGGGGCGAACACCGGGGAGCTGTTTTTT
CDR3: CASSQDQAGANTGELFF

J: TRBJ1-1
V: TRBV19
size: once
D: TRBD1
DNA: TGTGCCACGACCCAGGGACCCGGGGACAGGCACCTTTTCTTCTTT
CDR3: CATTQGPGDRHLFFF

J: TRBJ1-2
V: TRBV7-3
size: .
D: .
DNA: TGTGCCAGCAGCTTAGGCCCAGAGGGTGGCTACACCTTC
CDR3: CASSLGPEGGYTF

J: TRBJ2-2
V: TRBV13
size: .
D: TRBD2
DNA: TGTGCCAGCGGGCTAGCGGGGGGGGCCGGGGAGCTGTTTTTT
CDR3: CASGLAGGAGELFF

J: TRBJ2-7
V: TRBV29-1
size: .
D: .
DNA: TGCAGCGTCGTCGACAGGTACCCAACCTACGAGCAGTACTTC
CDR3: CSVVDRYPTYEQYF

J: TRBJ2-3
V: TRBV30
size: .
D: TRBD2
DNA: TGTGCCTGGAGTGTTGAGCGGGGGGGTACAGATACGCAGTATTTT
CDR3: CAWSVERGGTDTQYF

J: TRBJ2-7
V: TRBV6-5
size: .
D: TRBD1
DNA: TGTGCCAGCAGTTACTCGAGGGGACAGGGGATCGAGCAGTACTTC
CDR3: CASSYSRGQGIEQYF

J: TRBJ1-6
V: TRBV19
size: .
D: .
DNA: TGTGCCAGTAGTATCGGCGAGAGGTCACCCCTCCACTTT
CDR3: CASSIGERSPLHF

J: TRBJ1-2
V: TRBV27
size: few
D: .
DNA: TGTGCCAGCAGTCCCCAGGGAGTCAACTATGGCTACACCTTC
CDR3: CASSPQGVNYGYTF

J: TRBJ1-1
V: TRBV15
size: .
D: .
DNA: TGTGCCACCAGGAAGGGGGGAATAAGGGCCGTGAACACTGAAGCTTTCTTT
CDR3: CATRKGGIRAVNTEAFF

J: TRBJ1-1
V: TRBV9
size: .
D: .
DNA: TGTGCCAGCAGCGTAGGGGGCCAGAACACTGAAGCTTTCTTT
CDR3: CASSVGGQNTEAFF